The 5 T cell receptor beta chains listed next were all sequenced from one sample in a study of blood T cells in healthy people across ages. It was with a sample-barcoded 5' primer and a J-beta primer mix that a second PCR of roughly 6 to 12 cycles was run. MiXCR, applied by TCRdb to the 5' RACE reads, yields one record per CDR3 protein. The sample shows roughly 1.5 million distinct CDR3 sequences, roughly 43% of them seen only once. Sequences were obtained from blood. These receptors came from a woman aged 18-30 years in good health.

A few counts support this clonotype. The chain joins TRBV29-1 to TRBJ2-5, with a weak D call TRBD1 (5 bases). This CDR3 is built from 14 residues. The V end was cut by 0 bases, the J end by 5 bases, with 13 bases between. CDR1 is SQVTM, CDR2 ANQGSEA, per germline. The CDR3 region has the DNA TGCAGCGTTGAAGAGGCAGGGCAACGGGAGACCCAGTACTTC. Residues: CSVEEAGQRETQYF.

This clonotype has more than one count but fewer than ten. The rearrangement links TRBV10-3 to TRBJ1-1, with a possible D match to TRBD1 (5 bases). The germline CDR1 and CDR2 sequences are ENHRY and SYGVKD. The germline V and J ends were trimmed by 7 bases and 0 bases, with 12 bases remaining between them. CDR3 length: 14 amino acids. CDR3 sequence (DNA): TGTGCCATCAAGGGGCAGGCCTTGAACACTGAAGCTTTCTTT. This translates into CAIKGQALNTEAFF.

The chain uses TRBV9 and TRBJ2-1; 10 nucleotides match TRBD1. V gave up 4 bases and J gave up 5 bases; unmatched junction bases: 3. CDR1 is SGDLS, CDR2 YYNGEE, per germline. This CDR3 has 14 residues. CDR3 nucleotides: TGTGCCAGCAGCCGACAGGGGGCTCACAATGAGCAGTTCTTC. It is translated as CASSRQGAHNEQFF.

V and J are TRBV6-2 or TRBV6-3 and TRBJ2-3; tentatively, D is TRBD2 (6 bases). CDR3 size: 14 residues. Germline loops: CDR1 MNHEY, CDR2 SVGEGT. V was clipped by 7 bases and J by 5 bases, with 16 bases between them. The CDR3 DNA is TGTGCCAGCACCCCCCGGGGAGGCGGAGATACGCAGTATTTT. The encoded protein is CASTPRGGGDTQYF.

This sequence joins TRBV20-1 and TRBJ2-1; 7 bases align to TRBD2. Per germline, CDR1 DFQATT and CDR2 SNEGSKA (reference sequence). The CDR3 length is 15 residues. The V and J ends lost 6 bases and 3 bases, in that order; junction bases with no gene match: 11. The DNA of the CDR3 is TGCAGTGCGGGGGGACGGCTAGCGGACTACAATGAGCAGTTCTTC. It yields the protein CSAGGRLADYNEQFF.